These 23 T cell receptor beta chains were sequenced from one sample in a study of blood T cell repertoires in COVID-19. Assay used: immunoSEQ multiplex PCR; TCRdb lists only in-frame clones, some missing. Counted here are roughly 140,000 clones, under 90% occurring once; the ten biggest clones make up more than 3%. Sequencing was performed on PBMCs or T cells enriched from blood (not recorded which). These receptors all stem from a man over 45 in a cohort exposed to, infected with or recovered from COVID-19 (not recorded which).

The CDR3 nucleotides read TGTGCCAGCAGCTTGGAAGTAACAGGGTGGGAGACCCAGTACTTC. The encoded protein is CASSLEVTGWETQYF. The chain uses TRBV5-6 and TRBJ2-5; a possible D gene is TRBD1 (6 bases). This CDR3 spans 15 amino acids. V was shortened by 0 bases and J by 5 bases, with 14 bases between the two germline ends. Germline CDR1 reads SGHDT; CDR2 reads YYEEEE.

As regards this clone: The germline gene is not matched at one end of the junction; a read error may be the cause. The gene calls are TRBV5-4 and TRBJ2-3, with D perhaps matching TRBD1 (6 bases). Germline V gives CDR1 SGHNT, CDR2 YYREEE (reference sequence). The CDR3 contains 13 residues. The CDR3 spells CASSWGLTGTQYF. CDR3 bases: TGTGCCAGCAGCTGGGGATTGACAGGTACGCAGTATTTT.

V usage is TRBV18 and J usage is TRBJ1-2, with D tentatively TRBD1 (5 bases). The CDR3 sequence is 16 residues long. The V gene's germline CDR1 is KGHSH and CDR2 LQKENI. V lost 0 bases, J lost 8 bases, and 19 bases lay in between. The CDR3 nucleotides are TGTGCCAGCTCACCACCAGGAGCAGGGCCTTCGGACGGCTACACCTTC. Translated: CASSPPGAGPSDGYTF.

V usage is TRBV19 and J usage is TRBJ2-1; 12 positions match TRBD2. Germline assignment: CDR1 LNHDA and CDR2 SQIVND (reference sequence). V lost 8 bases and J lost 8; bases outside the gene matches: 7. The CDR3 totals 14 residues. The CDR3 DNA is TGTGCCAGTCGCCCTAGCGGGGGGGTGGATGAGCAGTTCTTC. Protein: CASRPSGGVDEQFF.

The rearrangement links TRBV7-7 to TRBJ2-5; 8 nucleotides align to TRBD1. J gave up 1 base and V 1 base, and 2 bases lay outside the gene matches. Germline V gene data show CDR1 as SSHAT and CDR2 as FNYEAQ (reference sequence). This CDR3 has 15 amino acids. CDR3 bases: TGTGCCAGCAGCTTAGGGACAGGGATCCAAGAGACCCAGTACTTC. Its protein product is CASSLGTGIQETQYF.

The chain carries TRBV19 and TRBJ2-7; 7 bases are a match to TRBD1. CDR3 length equals 13 residues. V lost 6 bases, J lost 2 bases, and 4 bases stayed unmatched. In germline, CDR1 is LNHDA, CDR2 SQIVND (reference sequence). CDR3 amino acids: CASRQGSTYEQYF. DNA for the CDR3: TGTGCCAGTAGACAGGGGTCAACCTACGAGCAGTACTTC.

The genes are TRBV18 and TRBJ2-2; 8 positions agree with TRBD2. This CDR3 has 16 amino acids. The J segment lost 1 base and the V segment lost 3 bases, leaving 4 bases of the junction unmatched. The germline CDR1 and CDR2 sequences are KGHSH and LQKENI. CDR3 nucleotide sequence: TGTGCCAGCTCACCGAAAGCGGGAGTGAACACCGGGGAGCTGTTTTTT. Protein: CASSPKAGVNTGELFF.

This clone has more than one count but fewer than ten. This sequence joins TRBV10-3 and TRBJ1-5; weak D call: TRBD1 (5 bases). The CDR3 has 13 residues. Trimming cost V 10 bases and J 7 bases, with 17 bases left between them. Per germline, CDR1 ENHRY and CDR2 SYGVKD. The DNA for the CDR3 is TGTGCCACCCGAGGCGGGGCAGCCCAGCCCCAGCATTTT. Its translation is CATRGGAAQPQHF.

This clone was seen a single time. The chain uses TRBV5-1 and TRBJ2-5; 9 bases agree with TRBD2. The ends lost 0 bases at V and 0 bases at J; junction bases unmatched: 9. In germline, CDR1 is SGHRS, CDR2 YFSETQ. The CDR3 is 18 residues long. The CDR3 coding sequence is TGCGCCAGCAGCTTGGAAAGCCTAGCGGGACTGTACCAAGAGACCCAGTACTTC. It yields the protein CASSLESLAGLYQETQYF.

The rearrangement links TRBV4-1 to TRBJ1-2; 9 nucleotides align to TRBD1. V was clipped by 0 bases and J by 8 bases; unmatched bases: 7. Germline V gene sequence: CDR1 MGHRA, CDR2 YSYEKL. The CDR3 runs 15 residues. The CDR3 sequence: CASSQDRGTGNGYTF. CDR3 bases: TGCGCCAGCAGCCAAGATAGAGGGACAGGGAACGGCTACACCTTC.

The rearrangement uses TRBV6-6 and TRBJ1-5; no reliable D call. Trimming shortened V by 10 bases and J by 3 bases, and 4 bases separated the two germline ends. Germline V lookup: CDR1 MNHNY, CDR2 SVGAGI (reference sequence). CDR3 size: 10 residues. This chain's CDR3 is CATNNQPQHF. The CDR3 DNA is TGTGCCACCAACAATCAGCCCCAGCATTTT.

The rearrangement links TRBV7-2 to TRBJ2-7; the match to TRBD1 covers 7 bases. Germline values: CDR1 SGHTA, CDR2 FQGNSA. V was clipped by 1 base and J by 6 bases; unmatched bases: 6. The CDR3 is made up of 14 amino acids. The CDR3 DNA reads as TGTGCCAGCAGCTTAGACCAGGGGGTCGCCGAGCAGTACTTC. Its protein product is CASSLDQGVAEQYF.

The CDR3 DNA reads TGTGCCAGCAGCGTAGGGGAGGAGCGGCTCAATGAGCAGTTCTTC. Amino acids: CASSVGEERLNEQFF. The chain uses TRBV9 and TRBJ2-1; a possible D gene is TRBD2 (6 bases). CDR1 is SGDLS and CDR2 is YYNGEE in the germline V gene. Deletions cut 0 bases from V and 6 bases from J, with 13 bases between. The CDR3 length is 15 residues. Full variable domain (rest looked up from reference TRBV9 and TRBJ2-1): DSGVTQTPKHLITATGQRVTLRCSPRSGDLSVYWYQQSLDQGLQFLIQYYNGEERAKGNILERFSAQQFPDLHSELNLSSLELGDSALYFCASSVGEERLNEQFFGPGTRLTVL.

The chain uses TRBV25-1 and TRBJ2-7; possibly TRBD1 for D (6 bases). V lost 2 bases and J lost 3, with 11 bases in between. CDR1 and CDR2 (germline): MGHDK, SYGVNS. This CDR3 spans 14 amino acids. The chain's CDR3 is CASSELLGGYEQYF. The CDR3 nucleotides are TGTGCCAGCAGTGAACTTTTAGGGGGCTACGAGCAGTACTTC.

This rearrangement joins TRBV27 to TRBJ2-1, with TRBD2 as a possible D gene (6 bases). The CDR3 covers 17 residues. Germline CDR1 reads MNHEY; CDR2 reads SMNVEV (reference sequence). Trimming took 3 bases from V and 6 from J, leaving 21 bases between them. CDR3 bases: TGTGCCAGCAGTTTTCATATCCGGCTGGGACTCCTCAATGAGCAGTTCTTC. Translating it yields CASSFHIRLGLLNEQFF.

The chain couples TRBV4-3 to TRBJ2-1; 12 bases agree with TRBD2. Trimming at V came to 1 base and at J to 1 base, leaving 5 bases not matched to a gene. Germline V lookup: CDR1 LGHNA, CDR2 YSLEER. The CDR3 spans 18 residues. The CDR3, as DNA: TGCGCCAGCAGCCAAGGGAGGCTAGCGGGGGGGTCCTACAATGAGCAGTTCTTC. Encoded protein: CASSQGRLAGGSYNEQFF.

This chain uses TRBV15 with TRBJ1-3; 8 nucleotides align to TRBD1. The CDR3 covers 15 residues. Germline loops: CDR1 LNHNV, CDR2 YYDKDF (reference sequence). The J segment lost 4 bases and the V segment lost 4 bases, leaving 6 bases of the junction unmatched. The CDR3 sequence: CATSTDRVGGNTIYF. The CDR3 bases are TGTGCCACCAGCACGGACAGGGTGGGAGGAAACACCATATATTTT.

The V call is TRBV6-4, the J call TRBJ2-2, with 8 positions matching TRBD1. The V segment lost 6 bases and the J segment 5 bases; nucleotides outside the gene matches: 8. The CDR3 is 15 amino acids. Germline V gene data show CDR1 as MRHNA and CDR2 as SNTAGT. DNA for the CDR3: TGTGCCAGCAGCCCCAGGACAGGGTGGACCGGGGAGCTGTTTTTT. It specifies CASSPRTGWTGELFF.

This chain uses TRBV19 with TRBJ2-1; TRBD1 aligns across 11 bases. CDR1 is LNHDA and CDR2 is SQIVND in the germline V gene (reference sequence). Germline trimming cut 9 bases from V and 1 base from J; bases unmatched to any gene: 17. The CDR3 length is 19 residues. The CDR3 sequence: CASSRTGGEVVVSYNEQFF. The CDR3 region has the DNA TGTGCCAGCTCCCGGACAGGGGGCGAAGTAGTAGTGTCCTACAATGAGCAGTTCTTC.

The chain carries TRBV18 and TRBJ2-1; unclear D gene. The CDR3 runs to 13 residues. The V end was cut by 4 bases, the J end by 7 bases, with 11 bases between. Germline lookup yields CDR1 KGHSH and CDR2 LQKENI. The CDR3 DNA sequence: TGTGCCAGCTCACAGGTCTCTAGGAATGAGCAGTTCTTC. Translated: CASSQVSRNEQFF.

The rearrangement links TRBV6-5 to TRBJ2-3; 7 positions agree with TRBD1. Germline V gives CDR1 MNHEY, CDR2 SVGAGI. V dropped 6 bases and J dropped 2; count of bases not matched to a gene: 5. The CDR3 spans 14 residues. CDR3 nucleotides: TGTGCCAGCAGATCGAGGGGGCTCACAGATACGCAGTATTTT. Protein: CASRSRGLTDTQYF.

This chain uses TRBV6-5 with TRBJ1-1; possible D gene TRBD1, 6 bases. Germline loops: CDR1 MNHEY, CDR2 SVGAGI. Trimming left V 4 bases short and J 5 bases short, with 8 bases between. The CDR3 covers 12 residues. CDR3 sequence reads: CASSSGVTEAFF. CDR3 in DNA: TGTGCCAGCAGTTCAGGGGTAACTGAAGCTTTCTTT.

This rearrangement joins TRBV30 to TRBJ2-1; D perhaps matches TRBD1 (5 bases). The germline V gene has CDR1 GTSNPN and CDR2 SVGIG (reference sequence). The CDR3 covers 14 residues. Trimming removed 4 bases from V and 4 bases from J, with 14 bases in between. For the CDR3, the DNA is TGTGCCTGGACGGCAGGGATGGTTTACAATGAGCAGTTCTTC. This encodes CAWTAGMVYNEQFF.